The next 5 T cell receptor beta chains were all read from a single sample in a study of T-cell memory formation after mild COVID-19. MiXCR, run by TCRdb on the 5' RACE reads, gives a single entry per CDR3 protein. This table has 11,000 to 15,000 distinct CDR3 sequences, roughly 19% appearing once. The sequencing input was PBMCs or a T cell subset sorted from them (not recorded which). These TCRs come from an adult woman who had mild COVID-19 (a few samples of this study predate the infection). Cell type and time point are not known.

The V gene is TRBV5-1, the J gene TRBJ1-1; D is uncertain. From germline, CDR1 is SGHRS and CDR2 YFSETQ. The V gene lost 2 bases and the J gene lost 1 base, with 12 bases spanning the gap. This CDR3 region has 15 residues. CDR3 sequence: CASSLSPLGNTEAFF. The CDR3 nucleotides are TGCGCCAGCAGCTTATCTCCGTTGGGGAACACTGAAGCTTTCTTT.

The sample holds many counts of this clonotype. The chain is built from TRBV20-1 and TRBJ1-2; D possibly corresponds to TRBD1 (6 bases). This CDR3 region has 18 residues. The germline CDR1 and CDR2 sequences are DFQATT and SNEGSKA (reference sequence). The V and J ends lost 2 bases and 1 base respectively, with 23 bases between them. The CDR3 sequence: CSARTLGGYEFRNYGYTF. In nucleotides, the CDR3 is TGCAGTGCTAGAACTTTAGGGGGGTACGAATTTCGTAACTATGGCTACACCTTC.

This clonotype occurred once. The DNA for the CDR3 is TGTGCTAGTGGTTTGATCCTTAGCGGGAGCTCCTACAATGAGCAGTTCTTC. Its translation: CASGLILSGSSYNEQFF. The gene calls are TRBV12-5 and TRBJ2-1; 9 nucleotides line up with TRBD2. With 2 bases clipped from V and 0 bases from J, the junction kept 5 bases outside the gene matches. The CDR3 contains 17 residues. Germline loops: CDR1 LGHNT, CDR2 FRNRAP.

Many counts were recorded for this clonotype. The chain carries TRBV12-3 or TRBV12-4 and TRBJ1-1; 8 positions match TRBD1. The CDR3 consists of 14 residues. Trimming removed 7 bases from V and 3 bases from J; junction bases left unmatched: 7. The CDR3 spells CASKYDRGYTEAFF. For the CDR3, the DNA is TGTGCCAGCAAATACGACAGGGGCTACACTGAAGCTTTCTTT.

The V gene is TRBV5-1, the J gene TRBJ1-1, with a possible D match to TRBD1 (6 bases). V dropped 4 bases and J dropped 4 bases, with 20 bases sitting between them. The length of the CDR3 is 16 residues. From germline, CDR1 is SGHRS and CDR2 YFSETQ. The CDR3 is CASSLPSGARGTEAFF. DNA of the CDR3: TGCGCCAGCAGCCTACCCTCAGGGGCCCGGGGCACTGAAGCTTTCTTT.